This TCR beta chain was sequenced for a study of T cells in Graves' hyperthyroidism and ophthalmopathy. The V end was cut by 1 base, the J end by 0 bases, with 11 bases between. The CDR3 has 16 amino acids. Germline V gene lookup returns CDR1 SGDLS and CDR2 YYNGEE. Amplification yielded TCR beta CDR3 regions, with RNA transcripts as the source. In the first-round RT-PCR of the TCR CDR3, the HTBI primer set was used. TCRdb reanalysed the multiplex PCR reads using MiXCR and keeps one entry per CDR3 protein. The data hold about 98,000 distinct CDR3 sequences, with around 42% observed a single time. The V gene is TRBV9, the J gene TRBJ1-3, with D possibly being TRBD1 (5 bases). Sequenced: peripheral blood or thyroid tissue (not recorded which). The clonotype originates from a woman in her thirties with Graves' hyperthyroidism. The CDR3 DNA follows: TGTGCCAGCAGCGTACGGGCAGGGAGCTCTGGAAACACCATATATTTT. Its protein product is CASSVRAGSSGNTIYF.